The 26 T cell receptor beta chains presented below share a single source sample, sequenced in a study of blood T cell repertoires in COVID-19. Method: immunoSEQ multiplex PCR; TCRdb's copy keeps in-frame clones and lacks some. The sample includes tens of thousands of clones, about 91% of them seen just once. Sequencing was carried out using peripheral blood. The origin of the receptors is a human donor with active COVID-19. The donor label of this sample is uncertain.

This sequence joins TRBV4-3 and TRBJ2-7, with 10 bases aligning to TRBD2. With V trimmed by 1 base and J by 5 bases, 5 bases remained unmatched. The CDR3 spans 15 residues. CDR1 and CDR2 (germline): LGHNA, YSLEER. The CDR3 DNA sequence: TGCGCCAGCAGCCAAGCCCTAGCGGGAGTGAACGAGCAGTACTTC. Translating gives CASSQALAGVNEQYF.

The CDR3 sequence: CASSQEAVGGLSTDTQYF. The CDR3 DNA follows: TGTGCCAGCAGCCAAGAGGCCGTGGGAGGGCTTAGCACAGATACGCAGTATTTT. The chain combines TRBV14 with TRBJ2-3, with 7 nucleotides matching TRBD2. Unmatched junction bases numbered 9, after V lost 0 bases and J lost 0 bases. From germline, CDR1 is SGHDN and CDR2 FVKESK. The CDR3 runs to 18 residues.

The sample holds one count of this clone. This chain's CDR3 is CASSLSLGQGRTEAFF. CDR3 DNA sequence: TGTGCCAGCAGTTTATCCCTAGGACAGGGCCGCACTGAAGCTTTCTTT. V usage is TRBV27 and J usage is TRBJ1-1; 8 nucleotides line up with TRBD1. With V trimmed by 0 bases and J by 4 bases, 7 bases remained unmatched. The CDR3 sequence is 16 residues long. Germline loops: CDR1 MNHEY, CDR2 SMNVEV (reference sequence).

This chain connects TRBV7-8 to TRBJ2-3; TRBD1 aligns across 7 bases. The CDR3 has 14 amino acids. CDR1 and CDR2 from the germline V gene are SGHVS and FQNEAQ. The ends lost 5 bases at V and 6 bases at J; junction bases unmatched: 8. The CDR3 reads CASSHRGPMDTQYF. The CDR3, as DNA: TGTGCCAGCAGCCACAGGGGCCCCATGGATACGCAGTATTTT.

The J gene is TRBJ1-2, the V gene TRBV19, with D unresolved. Germline values: CDR1 LNHDA, CDR2 SQIVND (reference sequence). Trimming left V 5 bases short and J 5 bases short, with 6 bases between. This CDR3 is 11 amino acids long. The CDR3 DNA reads as TGTGCCAGTAGTTTCCTATATGGCTACACCTTC. It is translated as CASSFLYGYTF.

The chain recombines TRBV5-4 with TRBJ2-4, with D possibly matching TRBD1 (5 bases). Germline assignment: CDR1 SGHNT and CDR2 YYREEE (reference sequence). The CDR3 contains 15 residues. Between the trimmed V and J ends, which lost 4 bases and 5 bases, there was a span of 16 bases. This CDR3 is CASSHRTLSENIQYF. The DNA of the CDR3 is TGTGCCAGCAGCCACAGGACATTAAGCGAAAACATTCAGTACTTC.

The count of this clone is one. This chain uses TRBV4-1 with TRBJ2-4; 11 bases fit TRBD2. The CDR3 covers 16 residues. After removal of 4 bases from V and 8 bases from J, the junction contained 10 bases not matched to a gene. Per the germline V gene, CDR1 is MGHRA and CDR2 is YSYEKL. The CDR3 reads CASSRLAGSSQDIQYF. The CDR3 nucleotides are TGCGCCAGCAGCCGACTAGCGGGATCCTCTCAGGACATTCAGTACTTC.

The V gene is TRBV7-3, the J gene TRBJ2-3; perhaps TRBD2 as D (5 bases). Germline CDR1 is SGHTA and CDR2 is FQGTGA. V was pared by 2 bases and J by 4 bases, with 13 bases between. CDR3 size: 15 residues. The CDR3 spells CASSLDGFGADTQYF. CDR3 DNA: TGTGCCAGCAGCTTAGATGGATTCGGGGCAGATACGCAGTATTTT.

The CDR3 DNA reads TGTGCCACCCGGCAGGGAAGCTATGGCTACACCTTC. Residues: CATRQGSYGYTF. This chain joins TRBV28 and TRBJ1-2; the D gene is possibly TRBD1 (5 bases). The germline V gene encodes CDR1 MDHEN and CDR2 SYDVKM. V shed 10 bases and J shed 4 bases, with 13 bases lying between them. The length of the CDR3 is 12 residues.

The V and J genes are TRBV28 and TRBJ2-5, with 11 positions matching TRBD2. Trimming took 6 bases from V and 9 from J; bases not matched to a gene: 9. The CDR3 is made up of 14 amino acids. Germline V gene sequence: CDR1 MDHEN, CDR2 SYDVKM. The CDR3 DNA is TGTGCCAGCAGCCCGGGACTAGCGGCCCTCGCCCAGTACTTC. Its protein is CASSPGLAALAQYF.

The chain joins TRBV6-5 to TRBJ2-5, with 12 nucleotides matching TRBD2. The CDR3 spans 15 residues. CDR1 is MNHEY and CDR2 is SVGAGI in the germline V gene. Losses at the gene ends were 6 bases for V and 4 bases for J; bases not matched to a gene: 6. The chain's CDR3 is CASRVLAGGVETQYF. The CDR3 DNA reads as TGTGCCAGCAGAGTTCTAGCGGGAGGGGTAGAGACCCAGTACTTC.

This rearrangement joins TRBV5-1 to TRBJ1-4; 8 bases agree with TRBD1. V gave up 6 bases and J gave up 7 bases; unmatched junction bases: 11. Germline-derived CDR1 and CDR2 are SGHRS and YFSETQ. The CDR3 consists of 15 residues. The CDR3 DNA reads as TGCGCCAGCAACCTAGGACAGGGATCGGGTGAAAAACTGTTTTTT. Amino acids: CASNLGQGSGEKLFF.

The chain couples TRBV6-5 to TRBJ2-3; TRBD2 is a possible D gene (6 bases). V was clipped by 6 bases and J by 2 bases, with 15 bases between them. Per germline, CDR1 MNHEY and CDR2 SVGAGI. CDR3 size: 15 residues. CDR3 region: CASSQEGRATDTQYF. The CDR3 DNA reads TGTGCCAGCAGCCAGGAGGGGAGAGCCACAGATACGCAGTATTTT.

This clone appeared a single time. V gene TRBV19 combines with J gene TRBJ2-1; D is possibly TRBD2 (5 bases). Germline loops: CDR1 LNHDA, CDR2 SQIVND (reference sequence). The CDR3 contains 14 residues. The V end lost 1 base, the J end lost 5 bases, and 9 bases lay between the germline ends. The chain's CDR3 is CASSIAIANNEQFF. The DNA of the CDR3 is TGTGCCAGTAGTATAGCGATAGCGAACAATGAGCAGTTCTTC.

This chain joins TRBV29-1 and TRBJ2-7; 7 bases align to TRBD2. Germline trimming cut 6 bases from V and 7 bases from J; bases unmatched to any gene: 9. The CDR3 covers 12 residues. Germline-derived CDR1 and CDR2 are SQVTM and ANQGSEA. The CDR3 loop reads CSVGRERGEQYF. The DNA of the CDR3 is TGCAGCGTGGGGCGGGAGCGAGGAGAGCAGTACTTC.

The rearrangement joins TRBV5-4 to TRBJ2-5; 7 bases are shared with TRBD2. CDR3 size: 16 residues. Germline V gene lookup returns CDR1 SGHNT and CDR2 YYREEE (reference sequence). J lost 1 base, V lost 5 bases, and 11 bases had no gene match. The CDR3 DNA follows: TGTGCCAGCAGTGGGGGGAGTGGGAGGGCCCAAGAGACCCAGTACTTC. Protein: CASSGGSGRAQETQYF.

J is TRBJ2-2 and V is TRBV5-6; D call uncertain. This CDR3 spans 17 amino acids. Germline CDR1 is SGHDT and CDR2 is YYEEEE. With 0 bases removed from V and 1 base from J, the gap between germline ends came to 13 bases. The CDR3 DNA sequence: TGTGCCAGCAGCTTGGTTGTTCAGGTCGTGAACACCGGGGAGCTGTTTTTT. Amino acid sequence: CASSLVVQVVNTGELFF.

The gene calls are TRBV2 and TRBJ2-3; 7 bases agree with TRBD1. Germline CDR1 and CDR2: SNHLY and FYNNEI. V gave up 5 bases and J gave up 1 base; unmatched junction bases: 3. The CDR3 length is 14 residues. Here the CDR3 reads CASSNGQGTDTQYF. CDR3 DNA sequence: TGTGCCAGCAGTAATGGACAGGGCACAGATACGCAGTATTTT.

The V gene is TRBV19, the J gene TRBJ2-5, with a tentative D call TRBD1 (5 bases). Germline CDR1 LNHDA, CDR2 SQIVND (reference sequence). V lost 9 bases and J 5 bases, leaving 19 bases between the germline ends. The CDR3 is made up of 14 amino acids. The CDR3, as DNA: TGTGCCAGCCAGTCGTCTGCAGGGCGGGAGACCCAGTACTTC. This sequence encodes CASQSSAGRETQYF.

This rearrangement joins TRBV19 to TRBJ2-7, with D possibly being TRBD2 (5 bases). CDR1 is LNHDA, CDR2 SQIVND, per germline (reference sequence). With 6 bases removed from V and 4 bases from J, the gap between germline ends came to 10 bases. The CDR3 spans 12 residues. This CDR3 reads CASSGDLYEQYF. The DNA for the CDR3 is TGTGCCAGTAGCGGGGATTTGTACGAGCAGTACTTC.

J is TRBJ2-1 and V is TRBV24-1; TRBD1 aligns across 7 bases. V shed 3 bases and J 15 bases; nucleotides not matched to a gene: 7. CDR1 is KGHDR, CDR2 SFDVKD, per germline. The CDR3 totals 12 residues. CDR3 region: CATSDAQQGTFF. DNA for the CDR3: TGTGCCACCAGTGATGCACAACAGGGGACGTTCTTC.

This chain uses TRBV7-8 with TRBJ2-3, with 11 bases aligning to TRBD2. After removal of 4 bases from V and 1 base from J, the junction contained 1 base not matched to a gene. This CDR3 spans 15 amino acids. CDR1 is SGHVS and CDR2 is FQNEAQ in the germline V gene. CDR3: CASSSGLAGTDTQYF. CDR3 DNA sequence: TGTGCCAGCAGCTCGGGACTAGCGGGCACAGATACGCAGTATTTT.

The V call is TRBV7-3, the J call TRBJ1-2, with 8 nucleotides matching TRBD1. The CDR3 sequence is 14 residues long. In germline, CDR1 is SGHTA, CDR2 FQGTGA. V lost 0 bases to trimming and J lost 8 bases; unmatched junction nucleotides: 5. The DNA for the CDR3 is TGTGCCAGCAGCTTAACGAGGACAGGGCAGGGCTACACCTTC. It translates to CASSLTRTGQGYTF.

The sample holds a few counts of this clone. This chain links TRBV18 with TRBJ1-1; 8 bases align to TRBD1. With 0 bases clipped from V and 2 bases from J, the junction kept 2 bases outside the gene matches. The germline gives CDR1 KGHSH, CDR2 LQKENI. This CDR3 region has 15 residues. DNA for the CDR3: TGTGCCAGCTCACCACCGGCAGGGGGCAACACTGAAGCTTTCTTT. Residues: CASSPPAGGNTEAFF.

This rearrangement joins TRBV7-9 to TRBJ2-1; 9 bases match TRBD1. This CDR3 has 18 amino acids. The germline V gene encodes CDR1 SEHNR and CDR2 FQNEAQ (reference sequence). The trim removed 5 bases at V and 2 bases at J, leaving 13 bases unmatched. The CDR3 region is CASSARPGQGIPYNEQFF. The DNA of the CDR3 is TGTGCCAGCAGCGCAAGGCCGGGACAGGGAATCCCCTACAATGAGCAGTTCTTC.

This chain links TRBV2 with TRBJ2-1, with a tentative D call TRBD1 (6 bases). This CDR3 is 11 amino acids long. CDR1 and CDR2 from the germline V gene are SNHLY and FYNNEI. With 10 bases removed from V and 7 bases from J, the gap between germline ends came to 11 bases. The DNA of the CDR3 is TGTGCCACGAGACAGGAGAATGAGCAGTTCTTC. It is translated as CATRQENEQFF.